One and the same sample provided the 23 T cell receptor beta chains below, sequenced in a study of T cells expressing NK-cell markers. From the 5' RACE reads, TCRdb lists one entry per CDR3 protein and no DNA. This sample's table has a few hundred thousand distinct CDR3 sequences. The sample taken for sequencing was blood T cells: a sorted CD56 or NKG2C T cell subset, CD4+ or CD8+ T cells, or bulk PBMC T cells (not recorded which). The receptors were sampled from a man between 18 and 69 years old in good health.

The genes are TRBV11-2 and TRBJ1-2. This CDR3 is 15 amino acids long. Germline V gene data show CDR1 as SGHAT and CDR2 as FQNNGV. The CDR3 sequence is CASSLDPVGDYGYTF.

The chain combines TRBV20-1 with TRBJ2-7; TCRdb indicates TRBD1, and absent DNA this call remains unverified. This CDR3 is built from 15 residues. CDR1 is DFQATT, CDR2 SNEGSKA, per germline (reference sequence). The CDR3: CSARAGNRGSYEQYF.

This chain links TRBV11-1 with TRBJ2-1; TCRdb lists TRBD1, though no DNA is available to test this call. Germline V lookup: CDR1 SGHAT, CDR2 FQDESV (reference sequence). The CDR3 runs 14 residues. This chain's CDR3 is CASSTGQGYYEQFF.

The chain couples TRBV11-2 to TRBJ2-1; TCRdb gives TRBD2 as the D gene, but with no DNA this cannot be confirmed. CDR1 is SGHAT and CDR2 is FQNNGV in the germline V gene. The CDR3 is 14 amino acids. Here the CDR3 reads CASSLGLAGGEQFF.

This chain connects TRBV6-1 to TRBJ2-1; without DNA, the TCRdb call of TRBD1 cannot be checked. CDR3 length: 15 amino acids. CDR1 and CDR2 (germline): MNHNS, SASEGT. CDR3 residues: CASSETKLGGGEQFF.

The chain is built from TRBV11-3 and TRBJ2-2; TCRdb designates TRBD2, a call that cannot be tested without DNA. Germline CDR1 and CDR2: SGHNT and YENEEA. The CDR3 runs 16 residues. This CDR3 is CASRGSEGGFAGELFF.

This rearrangement joins TRBV2 to TRBJ2-5; as DNA is missing, the TRBD1 call by TCRdb cannot be tested. CDR3 size: 14 residues. CDR1 is SNHLY, CDR2 FYNNEI, per germline. The CDR3 is CASRQGDLEETQYF.

The rearrangement links TRBV2 to TRBJ1-4; the D gene TCRdb calls, TRBD1, cannot be checked with no DNA. Germline values: CDR1 SNHLY, CDR2 FYNNEI. This CDR3 spans 15 amino acids. The chain's CDR3 is CASSDPAWGDEKLFF.

V usage is TRBV6-1 and J usage is TRBJ2-2; no DNA is available, so the TRBD2 call from TCRdb remains unchecked. Germline V gives CDR1 MNHNS, CDR2 SASEGT. The CDR3 is 16 amino acids. The CDR3 sequence: CASSIIAGVSTGELFF.

This sequence joins TRBV3-1 and TRBJ2-1; lacking DNA, the TRBD2 call made by TCRdb goes unchecked. The CDR3 runs 16 residues. The germline gives CDR1 LGHDT, CDR2 YNNKEL (reference sequence). The CDR3 here is CASSQGLPAGPGEQFF.

The chain carries TRBV28 and TRBJ2-7; no DNA is available, so the TRBD1 call from TCRdb remains unchecked. Germline V gene data show CDR1 as MDHEN and CDR2 as SYDVKM. The CDR3 sequence is 14 residues long. CDR3: CASSSVQVSYEQYF.

The chain uses TRBV12-3 or TRBV12-4 and TRBJ2-3; TCRdb's D call, TRBD2, is unchecked because there is no DNA. The CDR3 is 17 amino acids. The CDR3 region is CASRPGLAGAHTDTQYF.

The chain uses TRBV6-5 and TRBJ2-1; TCRdb reports TRBD1, a call that lacks DNA to check it against. CDR1 is MNHEY and CDR2 is SVGAGI in the germline V gene. The CDR3 is 14 amino acids. CDR3 sequence: CASSLGAPEGGQFF.

The chain joins TRBV19 to TRBJ2-7; the D call of TRBD2 rests on TCRdb alone, since no DNA is present to check it. CDR1 LNHDA and CDR2 SQIVND come from the germline V gene (reference sequence). The CDR3 extends over 16 amino acids. Here the CDR3 reads CASSPIRGPYNYEQYF. The complete variable domain, with remaining parts taken from reference TRBV19 and TRBJ2-7, reads DGGITQSPKYLFRKEGQNVTLSCEQNLNHDAMYWYRQDPGQGLRLIYYSQIVNDFQKGDIAEGYSVSREKKESFPLTVTSAQKNPTAFYLCASSPIRGPYNYEQYFGPGTRLTVT.

This chain uses TRBV7-2 with TRBJ2-7; the TRBD1 assignment by TCRdb is unverifiable without DNA. Per germline, CDR1 SGHTA and CDR2 FQGNSA. The length of the CDR3 is 16 residues. The CDR3 region is CASSPRQGRLSYEQYF.

The chain couples TRBV3-1 to TRBJ2-2; TCRdb's D call, TRBD1, is unchecked because there is no DNA. This CDR3 region has 15 residues. Germline V gives CDR1 LGHDT, CDR2 YNNKEL (reference sequence). The CDR3 loop is CASSHRGGNTGELFF.

CDR3 loop: CASSGPGTRVPYNEQFF. This chain connects TRBV10-2 to TRBJ2-1; TCRdb lists TRBD2, though no DNA is available to test this call. CDR3 length: 17 amino acids. The germline CDR1 and CDR2 sequences are WSHSY and SAAADI.

V gene TRBV6-5 combines with J gene TRBJ1-5; the TRBD1 assignment by TCRdb is unverifiable without DNA. The germline V gene has CDR1 MNHEY and CDR2 SVGAGI. The CDR3 totals 15 residues. The CDR3 spells CASKQQGLGNQPQHF.

The chain couples TRBV7-2 to TRBJ2-5; TCRdb lists TRBD2, though no DNA is available to test this call. Germline loops: CDR1 SGHTA, CDR2 FQGNSA. The CDR3 is 15 amino acids. CDR3 sequence: CASSGHSRVGETQYF.

The chain combines TRBV24-1 with TRBJ1-5; TCRdb outputs TRBD1, but without DNA this stays unchecked. The V gene's germline CDR1 is KGHDR and CDR2 SFDVKD. This CDR3 comprises 16 residues. This CDR3 is CATSDPTGDSNQPQHF.

J is TRBJ1-1 and V is TRBV6-6; TCRdb picks TRBD1, but there is no DNA to check that call. Germline V gene data show CDR1 as MNHNY and CDR2 as SVGAGI (reference sequence). This CDR3 contains 13 residues. This CDR3 reads CASSRWTDREAFF.

The rearrangement uses TRBV5-1 and TRBJ2-3; TCRdb lists TRBD2, though no DNA is available to test this call. The germline V gene encodes CDR1 SGHRS and CDR2 YFSETQ. The CDR3 spans 14 residues. This chain's CDR3 is CASSRLAVTDTQYF.

The J gene is TRBJ2-7, the V gene TRBV12-5; without DNA, the TCRdb call of TRBD1 cannot be checked. CDR3 length: 17 amino acids. The germline V gene encodes CDR1 LGHNT and CDR2 FRNRAP. This CDR3 reads CASGLIIRQGVPYEQYF.